These T cell receptor beta chains were read from a single sample in a study of spatial heterogeneity in lung cancer. TCRdb re-derived calls from the 5' RACE reads in MiXCR, one entry per CDR3 protein. Of around 7,000 distinct CDR3 sequences in the sample, around 14% were seen once. The sequencing used lung tumor tissue, collected at surgery. The receptors originated from a female donor with early-stage non-small cell lung cancer. CDR3s include the opening cysteine and the closing phenylalanine or tryptophan. Each record gives: clone size, V gene, J gene, D gene, CDR3 protein, CDR3 DNA. A D gene is named only where the DNA matches it firmly. The listing skips clone size in some rows; elsewhere it reads once, few, many or a size class.

>medium-sized|TRBV5-1|TRBJ1-1|-
CASSLASLNRGNTEAFF
TGCGCCAGCAGCTTGGCTTCTCTAAATAGGGGGAACACTGAAGCTTTCTTT
>many|TRBV11-1|TRBJ2-1|TRBD1
CASSFRGQGNEQFF
TGTGCCAGCAGCTTTAGGGGGCAAGGCAATGAGCAGTTCTTC
>medium-sized|TRBV6-5|TRBJ2-7|-
CASSYSGRGRQYF
TGTGCCAGCAGTTACTCCGGGCGGGGGCGTCAGTACTTC
>medium-sized|TRBV7-6|TRBJ2-3|-
CASSLLGPPGTDTQYF
TGTGCCAGCAGCTTACTAGGGCCCCCGGGCACAGATACGCAGTATTTT
>medium-sized|TRBV20-1|TRBJ2-7|-
CSARGRQHEQYF
TGCAGTGCTAGAGGGAGACAGCACGAGCAGTACTTC
>medium-sized|TRBV20-1|TRBJ2-7|TRBD2
CSARAGGPHEQYF
TGCAGTGCTAGAGCGGGGGGGCCCCACGAGCAGTACTTC
>medium-sized|TRBV5-1|TRBJ2-7|-
CASSLARPGSFGIYEQYF
TGCGCCAGCAGCTTGGCCCGCCCCGGATCGTTTGGGATCTACGAGCAGTACTTC
>-|TRBV12-3/TRBV12-4|TRBJ1-5|-
CASNGQNNQPQHF
TGTGCCAGCAATGGACAGAACAATCAGCCCCAGCATTTT
>-|TRBV7-8|TRBJ2-1|TRBD1
CASSSRLRGPGNEQFF
TGTGCCAGCAGCTCCAGACTCAGGGGGCCAGGGAATGAGCAGTTCTTC
>many|TRBV10-3|TRBJ1-2|-
CAISADSVYGYTF
TGTGCCATCAGTGCGGACAGTGTTTATGGCTACACCTTC
>medium-sized|TRBV5-1|TRBJ2-3|TRBD2
CASSWGLAVRTDTQYF
TGCGCCAGCAGCTGGGGACTAGCGGTTCGCACAGATACGCAGTATTTT